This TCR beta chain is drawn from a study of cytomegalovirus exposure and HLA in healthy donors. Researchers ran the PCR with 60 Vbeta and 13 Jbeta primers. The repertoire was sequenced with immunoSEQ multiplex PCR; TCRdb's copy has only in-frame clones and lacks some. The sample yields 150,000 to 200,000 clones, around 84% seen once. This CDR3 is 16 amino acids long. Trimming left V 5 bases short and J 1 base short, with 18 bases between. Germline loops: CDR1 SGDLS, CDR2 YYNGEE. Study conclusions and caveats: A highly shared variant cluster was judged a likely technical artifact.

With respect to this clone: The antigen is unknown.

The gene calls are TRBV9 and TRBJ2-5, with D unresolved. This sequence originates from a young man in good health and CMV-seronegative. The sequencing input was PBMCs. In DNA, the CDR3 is TGTGCCAGCAGAATTCTAACAGATCCCTGCCAAGAGACCCAGTACTTC. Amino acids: CASRILTDPCQETQYF.